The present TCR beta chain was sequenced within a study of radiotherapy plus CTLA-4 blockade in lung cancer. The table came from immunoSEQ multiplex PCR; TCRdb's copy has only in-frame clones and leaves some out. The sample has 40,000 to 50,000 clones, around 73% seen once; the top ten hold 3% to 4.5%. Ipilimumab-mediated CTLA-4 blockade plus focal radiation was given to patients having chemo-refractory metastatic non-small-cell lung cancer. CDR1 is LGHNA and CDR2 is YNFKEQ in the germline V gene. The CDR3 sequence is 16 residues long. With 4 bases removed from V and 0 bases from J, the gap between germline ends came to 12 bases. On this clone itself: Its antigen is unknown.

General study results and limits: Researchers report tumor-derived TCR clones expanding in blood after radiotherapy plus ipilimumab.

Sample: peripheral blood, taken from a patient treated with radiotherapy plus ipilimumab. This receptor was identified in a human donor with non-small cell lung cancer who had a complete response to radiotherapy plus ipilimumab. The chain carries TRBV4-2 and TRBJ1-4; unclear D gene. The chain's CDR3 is CASSLQPSATNEKLFF. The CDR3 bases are TGTGCCAGCAGCCTACAACCCAGTGCAACTAATGAAAAACTGTTTTTT.